One sample yielded the 17 T cell receptor beta chains listed below, sequenced in a study of blood T cell repertoires in COVID-19. Method: immunoSEQ multiplex PCR; TCRdb's copy keeps in-frame clones and lacks some. The sample lists roughly 71,000 clones; 88% were seen once. Sequencing was done on a sample of peripheral blood. Every receptor here comes from a man in his fifties or sixties with acute or convalescent COVID-19.

V gene TRBV6-5 combines with J gene TRBJ1-2, with a weak D call TRBD1 (5 bases). Deletions cut 8 bases from V and 4 bases from J, with 11 bases between. CDR3 length: 12 residues. From germline, CDR1 is MNHEY and CDR2 SVGAGI. The CDR3 is CASGRQPYGYTF. The CDR3 DNA follows: TGTGCCAGCGGTAGACAGCCCTATGGCTACACCTTC.

The chain carries TRBV5-1 and TRBJ2-5; D remains unclear. From germline, CDR1 is SGHRS and CDR2 YFSETQ. Trimming pared 4 bases from V and 4 bases from J, leaving 17 bases between. This CDR3 has 15 amino acids. The CDR3 nucleotides are TGCGCCAGCAGCGCTATAGGAGAAACAACAGAGACCCAGTACTTC. Translation gives CASSAIGETTETQYF. The whole variable domain, filled in from reference TRBV5-1 and TRBJ2-5, reads KAGVTQTPRYLIKTRGQQVTLSCSPISGHRSVSWYQQTPGQGLQFLFEYFSETQRNKGNFPGRFSGRQFSNSRSEMNVSTLELGDSALYLCASSAIGETTETQYFGPGTRLLVL.

The gene calls are TRBV29-1 and TRBJ2-5; possible D gene TRBD1, 5 bases. The ends were cut back, 2 bases at V and 1 base at J, with 8 bases in the middle. Germline CDR1 is SQVTM and CDR2 is ANQGSEA. The CDR3 covers 13 residues. In DNA, the CDR3 is TGCAGCGTTGAAACAGGCGTCCAAGAGACCCAGTACTTC. This encodes CSVETGVQETQYF.

In DNA form, the CDR3 reads TGTGCCAGCAGTTACGCACGCGGGGGGATTATCGGGGAGCTGTTTTTT. The encoded protein is CASSYARGGIIGELFF. The chain carries TRBV6-5 and TRBJ2-2; 8 nucleotides line up with TRBD2. This CDR3 is 16 amino acids long. V lost 2 bases and J lost 7; bases outside the gene matches: 9. The V gene's germline CDR1 is MNHEY and CDR2 SVGAGI.

The rearrangement uses TRBV11-2 and TRBJ1-2; D gene ambiguous. The CDR3 sequence is 12 residues long. V was shortened by 2 bases and J by 5 bases, with 6 bases between the two germline ends. Germline CDR1 is SGHAT and CDR2 is FQNNGV. The CDR3 sequence: CASSLQTYGYTF. The CDR3 DNA reads as TGTGCCAGCAGCTTACAGACTTATGGCTACACCTTC. Looking up the rest from reference TRBV11-2 and TRBJ1-2 gives the full variable domain: EAGVAQSPRYKIIEKRQSVAFWCNPISGHATLYWYQQILGQGPKLLIQFQNNGVVDDSQLPKDRFSAERLKGVDSTLKIQPAKLEDSAVYLCASSLQTYGYTFGSGTRLTVV.

A few counts support this clone. This chain joins TRBV11-2 and TRBJ2-1; possible D gene TRBD1, 5 bases. Germline assignment: CDR1 SGHAT and CDR2 FQNNGV. Trimming pared 4 bases from V and 4 bases from J, leaving 14 bases between. This CDR3 region has 15 residues. This CDR3 reads CASSSGDRQYNEQFF. The CDR3 nucleotides are TGTGCCAGCAGCTCTGGTGACCGACAGTACAATGAGCAGTTCTTC.

The table lists this clone with a count of one. This chain joins TRBV27 and TRBJ1-5; D unresolved. This CDR3 comprises 15 residues. Germline V gene lookup returns CDR1 MNHEY and CDR2 SMNVEV (reference sequence). The V and J ends lost 4 bases and 2 bases respectively, with 12 bases between them. In DNA form, the CDR3 reads TGTGCCAGCAGTTCGGGATATTATCGCAATCAGCCCCAGCATTTT. Protein product: CASSSGYYRNQPQHF.

This chain joins TRBV6-6 and TRBJ1-5, with a tentative D call TRBD1 (6 bases). V shed 6 bases and J shed 6 bases, with 15 bases lying between them. The germline V gene encodes CDR1 MNHNY and CDR2 SVGAGI (reference sequence). The CDR3 spans 14 residues. The CDR3 is CASSPRGGGQPQHF. The CDR3 nucleotides are TGTGCCAGCAGCCCCCGGGGAGGGGGTCAGCCCCAGCATTTT.

This rearrangement joins TRBV12-5 to TRBJ2-3; TRBD2 matches at 8 bases. V shed 1 base, J shed 3 bases, and the junction held 6 bases outside the gene matches. This CDR3 contains 16 residues. Germline CDR1 and CDR2: LGHNT and FRNRAP. CDR3 DNA: TGTGCTAGTGGTTTGGGCGCTAGCGGGTCTACAGATACGCAGTATTTT. Its protein is CASGLGASGSTDTQYF.

The chain uses TRBV5-4 and TRBJ2-5; 9 bases match TRBD2. CDR3 length: 16 residues. The germline V gene encodes CDR1 SGHNT and CDR2 YYREEE (reference sequence). V was pared by 3 bases and J by 5 bases, with 11 bases of the junction left unmatched. The CDR3 DNA sequence: TGTGCCAGCAGCTCCAAAGGCGGGGGGGCTGGGGAGACCCAGTACTTC. Its translation: CASSSKGGGAGETQYF.

The chain combines TRBV11-3 with TRBJ2-1; D may be TRBD1 (6 bases). V was pared by 2 bases and J by 7 bases, with 12 bases between. Per the germline V gene, CDR1 is SGHNT and CDR2 is YENEEA. The CDR3 is 14 residues long. CDR3 in amino acids: CASSLRTAWNEQFF. The CDR3 DNA sequence: TGTGCCAGCAGCTTAAGGACAGCCTGGAATGAGCAGTTCTTC.

V is TRBV10-1 and J is TRBJ2-2; no reliable D call. In germline, CDR1 is WNHNN, CDR2 SYGVQD (reference sequence). Trimming removed 4 bases at V and 6 bases at J, with 6 bases between. This CDR3 contains 12 residues. The CDR3 bases are TGCGCCAGCAGTGTGCAGGCCGGGGAGCTGTTTTTT. Its translation: CASSVQAGELFF.

The chain couples TRBV24-1 to TRBJ2-1; D unclear. Trimming left V 3 bases short and J 8 bases short, with 7 bases between. The CDR3 loop spans 12 amino acids. In germline, CDR1 is KGHDR, CDR2 SFDVKD. The CDR3 DNA sequence: TGTGCCACCAGTGATAATAGCCATGAGCAGTTCTTC. It yields the protein CATSDNSHEQFF.

Only a few counts were recorded for this clone. The chain is built from TRBV10-3 and TRBJ1-5; D is possibly TRBD1 (5 bases). This CDR3 is 13 amino acids long. The V and J ends lost 11 bases and 0 bases respectively, with 11 bases between them. CDR1 is ENHRY and CDR2 is SYGVKD in the germline V gene. This CDR3 is CASQVGSNQPQHF. The DNA for the CDR3 is TGTGCCTCACAGGTTGGTAGCAATCAGCCCCAGCATTTT.

The J gene is TRBJ2-5, the V gene TRBV7-2; tentative D call: TRBD1 (5 bases). The CDR3 covers 16 residues. V was shortened by 1 base and J by 4 bases, with 16 bases between the two germline ends. Germline CDR1 is SGHTA and CDR2 is FQGNSA. The CDR3, as DNA: TGTGCCAGCAGCTTAGGGATAGGGGCAAATCGAGAGACCCAGTACTTC. The encoded protein is CASSLGIGANRETQYF. Full variable domain (missing parts from reference TRBV7-2 and TRBJ2-5): GAGVSQSPSNKVTEKGKDVELRCDPISGHTALYWYRQSLGQGLEFLIYFQGNSAPDKSGLPSDRFSAERTGGSVSTLTIQRTQQEDSAVYLCASSLGIGANRETQYFGPGTRLLVL.

The chain couples TRBV19 to TRBJ2-2, with 9 bases that match TRBD1. Trimming took 3 bases from V and 6 from J; bases not matched to a gene: 5. Germline CDR1 and CDR2: LNHDA and SQIVND (reference sequence). The CDR3 spans 15 residues. As DNA, the CDR3 is TGTGCCAGTAGTATGACAGGGGGTCGGGCCGGGGAGCTGTTTTTT. It codes for CASSMTGGRAGELFF.

The chain couples TRBV29-1 to TRBJ1-6; 9 bases are a match to TRBD1. The CDR3 sequence is 14 residues long. V dropped 8 bases and J dropped 5; count of bases not matched to a gene: 7. Germline V gene data show CDR1 as SQVTM and CDR2 as ANQGSEA. CDR3 DNA: TGCAGCTACCAAGGGACAGGGCATAATTCACCCCTCCACTTT. Residues: CSYQGTGHNSPLHF.